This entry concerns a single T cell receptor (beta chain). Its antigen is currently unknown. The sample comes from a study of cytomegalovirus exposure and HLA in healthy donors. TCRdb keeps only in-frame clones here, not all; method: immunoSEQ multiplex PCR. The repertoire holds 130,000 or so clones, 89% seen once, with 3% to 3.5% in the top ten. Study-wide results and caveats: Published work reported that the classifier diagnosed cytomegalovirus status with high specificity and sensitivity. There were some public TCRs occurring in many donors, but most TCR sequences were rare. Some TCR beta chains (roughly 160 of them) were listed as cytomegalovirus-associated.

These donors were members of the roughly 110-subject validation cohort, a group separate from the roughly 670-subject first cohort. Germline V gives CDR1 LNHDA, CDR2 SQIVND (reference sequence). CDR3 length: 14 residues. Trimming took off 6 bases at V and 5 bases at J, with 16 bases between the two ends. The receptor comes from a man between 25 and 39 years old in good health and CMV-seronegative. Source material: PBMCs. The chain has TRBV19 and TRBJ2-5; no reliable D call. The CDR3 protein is CASSIGPTGETQYF. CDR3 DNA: TGTGCCAGTAGCATCGGCCCGACCGGGGAGACCCAGTACTTC.